The 22 T cell receptor beta chains listed next were all sequenced from one sample in a study of T cell repertoires and HLA-DP antigens. After approximately 16 days' expansion, CD4+ cells were restimulated less than 25 h with HeLa expressing allogeneic DPB1. Retrovirally transduced HeLa cells with HLA-DPA1/DPB1, HLA-DM, invariant chain and CD80 served as stimulators. The method was immunoSEQ multiplex PCR; TCRdb's version includes in-frame clones alone and lacks a portion of them. The sample lists approximately 2,000 clones; approximately 69% were seen once. The sample taken for sequencing was CD137- CD4+ T cells from cultured PBMCs. Receptor source: a man aged 45-60 years in good health and CMV-seronegative.

The rearrangement joins TRBV10-1 to TRBJ2-7; a weak D match, TRBD2 (6 bases). Trimming cost V 2 bases and J 4 bases, with 15 bases left between them. Germline CDR1 WNHNN, CDR2 SYGVQD (reference sequence). The CDR3 runs 15 residues. The CDR3, as DNA: TGCGCCAGCAGTGAGAGGCAGGGCGGGAATTACGAGCAGTACTTC. Residues: CASSERQGGNYEQYF.

For this clone: Since the CDR3 does not end with the conserved phenylalanine or tryptophan, this likely comes from a read error. The DNA is omitted, as the CDR3 cannot be located on it reliably, and the CDR3 follows TCRdb's listing. This rearrangement joins TRBV7-2 to TRBJ2-7; the table gives TRBD2 as D, unverified against the DNA. Germline V CDR1 and CDR2: SGHTA, FQGNSA. The CDR3 comprises 12 residues, both ends counted. The CDR3 here is CASSRGSGTPVY.

This clone counts as medium-sized. The rearrangement joins TRBV6-5 to TRBJ1-2, with 7 bases lining up with TRBD1. The CDR3 loop spans 11 amino acids. CDR1 is MNHEY, CDR2 SVGAGI, per germline. Losses at the gene ends were 7 bases for V and 10 bases for J; bases not matched to a gene: 6. CDR3 nucleotides: TGTGCCAGCACTGACAGGGCCCTCTACACCTTC. Its translation is CASTDRALYTF.

By share, this clone ranks as large (0.1 to 1%). The chain couples TRBV30 to TRBJ1-5, with D possibly TRBD1 on 6 matching bases. CDR1 and CDR2 (germline): GTSNPN, SVGIG (reference sequence). Trimming stripped 3 bases from V and 1 base from J, with 7 bases between. This CDR3 has 13 amino acids. DNA of the CDR3: TGTGCCTGGAGCACAGGGAGCAATCAGCCCCAGCATTTT. The encoded protein is CAWSTGSNQPQHF.

V usage is TRBV2 and J usage is TRBJ2-3; TRBD2 matches at 8 bases. This CDR3 is built from 18 residues. Trimming cost V 4 bases and J 2 bases; bases outside gene matches: 14. CDR1 SNHLY and CDR2 FYNNEI come from the germline V gene. As DNA, the CDR3 is TGTGCCAGCAGTGTTACCCCCTCTTTCGGGGGGGACACAGATACGCAGTATTTT. Translated, it gives CASSVTPSFGGDTDTQYF.

The chain carries TRBV7-8 and TRBJ1-3; D uncertain. The germline CDR1 and CDR2 sequences are SGHVS and FQNEAQ. V lost 5 bases, J lost 1 base, and 12 bases lay in between. There are 15 residues in the CDR3. CDR3: CASSLTHGSGNTIYF. The CDR3 DNA reads as TGTGCCAGCAGCCTGACCCACGGGTCTGGAAACACCATATATTTT.

The chain combines TRBV7-8 with TRBJ2-1; D may be TRBD2 (5 bases). The germline V and J ends were trimmed by 6 bases and 7 bases, with 10 bases remaining between them. The CDR3 extends over 12 amino acids. Germline CDR1 and CDR2: SGHVS and FQNEAQ. Written as DNA, the CDR3 is TGTGCCAGCAGTAGAACGGGGAATGAGCAGTTCTTC. The encoded protein is CASSRTGNEQFF.

The J gene is TRBJ1-4, the V gene TRBV7-8; D gene ambiguous. V dropped 1 base and J dropped 4 bases, with 10 bases sitting between them. CDR1 is SGHVS and CDR2 is FQNEAQ in the germline V gene. This CDR3 contains 15 residues. The CDR3 bases are TGTGCCAGCAGCTTAGGACGGTTTATTAATGAAAAACTGTTTTTT. Its translation: CASSLGRFINEKLFF.

The chain combines TRBV11-2 with TRBJ1-2; tentatively, D is TRBD1 (5 bases). This CDR3 has 13 amino acids. Germline V gene lookup returns CDR1 SGHAT and CDR2 FQNNGV. V lost 5 bases, J lost 4 bases, and 11 bases lay in between. CDR3 nucleotides: TGTGCCAGCAGCGTAGGGGTAGGCTATGGCTACACCTTC. It is translated as CASSVGVGYGYTF. Variable domain in full (rest from reference TRBV11-2 and TRBJ1-2): EAGVAQSPRYKIIEKRQSVAFWCNPISGHATLYWYQQILGQGPKLLIQFQNNGVVDDSQLPKDRFSAERLKGVDSTLKIQPAKLEDSAVYLCASSVGVGYGYTFGSGTRLTVV.

The V and J genes are TRBV7-2 and TRBJ2-6; possibly TRBD1 for D (5 bases). This CDR3 contains 16 residues. Looked up from germline, CDR1 is SGHTA and CDR2 is FQGNSA. V was trimmed by 3 bases and J by 2 bases, leaving 11 bases between them. As DNA, the CDR3 is TGTGCCAGCAGCTTGCAGGGTATGGCTGGGGCCAACGTCCTGACTTTC. Protein sequence: CASSLQGMAGANVLTF.

CDR3 residues: CASSYSRQGLYEQYF. For the CDR3, the DNA is TGTGCCAGCAGTTACTCGCGGCAGGGCCTCTACGAGCAGTACTTC. This chain uses TRBV6-5 with TRBJ2-7, with D possibly TRBD1 on 5 matching bases. The V gene lost 0 bases and the J gene lost 3 bases, with 12 bases spanning the gap. The CDR3 loop spans 15 amino acids. Germline CDR1 is MNHEY and CDR2 is SVGAGI.

This chain joins TRBV7-9 and TRBJ2-7; 13 positions match TRBD2. The CDR3 consists of 19 residues. Germline trimming cut 4 bases from V and 1 base from J; bases unmatched to any gene: 13. Looked up from germline, CDR1 is SEHNR and CDR2 is FQNEAQ (reference sequence). CDR3 sequence: CASSSKPGLAGHRSYEQYF. The CDR3, as DNA: TGTGCCAGCAGCTCAAAACCGGGACTAGCGGGACACCGATCCTACGAGCAGTACTTC. Looking up the rest from reference TRBV7-9 and TRBJ2-7 gives the full variable domain: DTGVSQNPRHKITKRGQNVTFRCDPISEHNRLYWYRQTLGQGPEFLTYFQNEAQLEKSRLLSDRFSAERPKGSFSTLEIQRTEQGDSAMYLCASSSKPGLAGHRSYEQYFGPGTRLTVT.

This clone came up once. The genes are TRBV28 and TRBJ2-7, with TRBD2 identical over 15 bases. Losses at the gene ends were 7 bases for V and 4 bases for J; bases not matched to a gene: 5. The CDR3 contains 15 residues. The germline V gene encodes CDR1 MDHEN and CDR2 SYDVKM. The CDR3 nucleotides are TGTGCCAGCAACCTGGGGACTAGCGGGAGGTACGAGCAGTACTTC. This encodes CASNLGTSGRYEQYF.

This clone appeared a few times. The V gene is TRBV29-1, the J gene TRBJ2-2, with 7 bases matching TRBD1. The CDR3 has 13 amino acids. V trimming: 4 bases; J trimming: 6 bases; junction bases outside the gene matches: 5. CDR1 is SQVTM and CDR2 is ANQGSEA in the germline V gene. The CDR3 region has the DNA TGCAGCGTTGTACAGGGGCAGGCCGGGGAGCTGTTTTTT. Translating gives CSVVQGQAGELFF.

The V gene is TRBV6-6, the J gene TRBJ2-7; D is unresolved. V gave up 0 bases and J gave up 6 bases, with 3 bases separating them. In germline, CDR1 is MNHNY, CDR2 SVGAGI (reference sequence). This CDR3 has 11 amino acids. CDR3 amino acids: CASSYSSEQYF. For the CDR3, the DNA is TGTGCCAGCAGTTACTCTTCCGAGCAGTACTTC.

Comment on this clone: Since a far larger clone is one base different, this is likely a read error. V and J are TRBV5-2 and TRBJ1-6; the D call TRBD1 from the table was never checked on the DNA. TRBV5-2 is deemed a pseudogene. CDR3 length equals 17 residues. Written as DNA, the CDR3 is TGTGCCAGCAGCCAAGTCTGGACATACTCCTATAATTCACCCCTCCACTTT. Translating gives CASSQVWTYSYNSPLHF.

V gene TRBV5-1 combines with J gene TRBJ1-2; D gene unclear. The CDR3 sequence is 12 residues long. In germline, CDR1 is SGHRS, CDR2 YFSETQ. V was clipped by 4 bases and J by 4 bases, with 8 bases between them. This CDR3 is CASSGMSYGYTF. The CDR3 DNA follows: TGCGCCAGCAGCGGAATGTCCTATGGCTACACCTTC.

The J gene is TRBJ2-1, the V gene TRBV5-1; no definite D call. The germline V and J ends were trimmed by 4 bases and 8 bases, with 16 bases remaining between them. Germline V gene data show CDR1 as SGHRS and CDR2 as YFSETQ. The CDR3 spans 14 residues. CDR3 residues: CASSQTLTGDEQFF. The CDR3 DNA is TGCGCCAGCAGCCAGACCTTGACCGGCGATGAGCAGTTCTTC.

In its sample, this clone was seen a few times. CDR3 protein: CASSRGGTAYEQYF. The CDR3, as DNA: TGTGCCAGTAGTAGAGGGGGGACAGCCTACGAGCAGTACTTC. This chain links TRBV19 with TRBJ2-7, with D perhaps matching TRBD1 (7 bases). The CDR3 is 14 amino acids. Trimming left V 4 bases short and J 2 bases short, with 12 bases between. Per germline, CDR1 LNHDA and CDR2 SQIVND (reference sequence).

This chain uses TRBV5-4 with TRBJ2-7, with 13 positions matching TRBD2. J gave up 7 bases and V 4 bases, and 11 bases lay outside the gene matches. Germline lookup yields CDR1 SGHNT and CDR2 YYREEE (reference sequence). This CDR3 is built from 16 residues. Here the CDR3 reads CASSRGGLAGAREQYF. In DNA form, the CDR3 reads TGTGCCAGCAGCCGAGGAGGACTAGCGGGAGCAAGGGAGCAGTACTTC.

This clone occurred once. The chain links TRBV9 to TRBJ2-7; either TRBD1 or TRBD2 may fit D (5 bases each). The V end was cut by 4 bases, the J end by 0 bases, with 11 bases between. There are 14 residues in the CDR3. CDR1 and CDR2 from the germline V gene are SGDLS and YYNGEE. The CDR3 spells CASSPGDLSYEQYF. CDR3 sequence (DNA): TGTGCCAGCAGCCCCGGGGACCTCTCCTACGAGCAGTACTTC. Using reference TRBV9 and TRBJ2-7 for the parts outside the CDR3, the full variable domain is DSGVTQTPKHLITATGQRVTLRCSPRSGDLSVYWYQQSLDQGLQFLIQYYNGEERAKGNILERFSAQQFPDLHSELNLSSLELGDSALYFCASSPGDLSYEQYFGPGTRLTVT.

The V and J genes are TRBV19 and TRBJ1-2; TRBD1 matches at 9 bases. The germline gives CDR1 LNHDA, CDR2 SQIVND (reference sequence). V dropped 4 bases and J dropped 8; count of bases not matched to a gene: 17. This CDR3 comprises 17 residues. CDR3 sequence reads: CASSRTGTGKLFSGYTF. In DNA form, the CDR3 reads TGTGCCAGTAGTAGAACCGGGACAGGGAAACTATTCTCCGGCTACACCTTC.